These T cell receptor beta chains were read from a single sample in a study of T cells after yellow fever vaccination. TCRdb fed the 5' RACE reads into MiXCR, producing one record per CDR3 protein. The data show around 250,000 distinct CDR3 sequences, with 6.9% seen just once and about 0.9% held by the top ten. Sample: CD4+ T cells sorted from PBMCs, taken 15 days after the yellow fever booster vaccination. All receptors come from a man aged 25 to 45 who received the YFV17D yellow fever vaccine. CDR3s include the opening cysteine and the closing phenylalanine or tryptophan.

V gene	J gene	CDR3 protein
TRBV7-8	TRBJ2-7	CASSSVAGAYEQYF
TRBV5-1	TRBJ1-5	CASSLAGAGDQPQHF
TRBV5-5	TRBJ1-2	CASSLFAGDTYGYTF
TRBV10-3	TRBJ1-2	CAIRGQGNNADTF
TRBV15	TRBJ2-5	CATRLGGQASGETQYF
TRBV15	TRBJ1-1	CATSRDLDAQLGAFF
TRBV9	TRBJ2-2	CASSGRDYQTGELFF
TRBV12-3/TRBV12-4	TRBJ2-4	CASSTADIQYF
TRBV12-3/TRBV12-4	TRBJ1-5	CASSPDGNQPQHF
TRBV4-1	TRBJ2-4	CASSHQVGVFGGSGDKNIQYF
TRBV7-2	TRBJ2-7	CASSTSGYEQYF
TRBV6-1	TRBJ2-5	CASSKTGTRTQYF
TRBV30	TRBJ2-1	CAWSPPRTRPNEQFF
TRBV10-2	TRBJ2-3	CASMDLPSATDTQYF
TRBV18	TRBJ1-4	CASSPGGVLEKLFF
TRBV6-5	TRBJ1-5	CASSYSPRGAGQPQHF
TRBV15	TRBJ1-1	CATGPGGRTEAFF
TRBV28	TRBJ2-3	CAARSTDTQYF
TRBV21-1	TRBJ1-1	CASSTLGGANTEAFF
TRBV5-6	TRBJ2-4	CASSFPGDKNIQYF
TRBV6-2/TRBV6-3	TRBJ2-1	CASTSRGTSGPPMNEQFF
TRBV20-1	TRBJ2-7	CSASQSSGRSEQYF
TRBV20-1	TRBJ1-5	CSASYRKDQPQHF
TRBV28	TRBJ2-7	CASSLWVGGTYEQYF
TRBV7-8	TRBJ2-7	CASSFSSRNYEQYF
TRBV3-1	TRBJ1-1	CASSHGTGTEAFF
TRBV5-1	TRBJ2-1	CASSNRDPENEQFF
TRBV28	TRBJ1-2	CASSLKKGGLGSGYTF
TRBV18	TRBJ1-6	CASSPGSRENSPLHF
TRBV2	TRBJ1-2	CASRSQGDGYTF
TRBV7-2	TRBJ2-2	CASSFTLNTGELFF
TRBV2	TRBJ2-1	CASQLGSNEQFF
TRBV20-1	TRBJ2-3	CSTRLGGDTQYF
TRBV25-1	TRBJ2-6	CASSDAGVGANVLTF
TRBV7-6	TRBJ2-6	CASSLEVGEQTGANVLTF
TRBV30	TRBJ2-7	CAWSVRAGFRTYEQYF
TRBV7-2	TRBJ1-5	CASSDNYQPQHF
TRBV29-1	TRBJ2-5	CSVEETGGIKSTQYF
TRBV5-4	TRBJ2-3	CASTRTSGSLDTQYF
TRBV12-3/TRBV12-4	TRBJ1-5	CASSLKEGNQPQHF
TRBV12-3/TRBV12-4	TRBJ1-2	CASSRRAGLEGGYTF
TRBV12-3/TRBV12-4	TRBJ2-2	CASRVSGTGELFF